What follows are 30 T cell receptor beta chains derived from one specimen sequenced in a study of cytomegalovirus exposure and HLA in healthy donors. With 60 Vbeta and 13 Jbeta primers, the PCR was carried out. The data were produced by immunoSEQ multiplex PCR, yet TCRdb's version contains in-frame clones alone and is incomplete. The profile shows over 120,000 clones, around 86% of them singletons. Material for sequencing was PBMCs. These receptors came from a woman aged 25-40 years in good health and CMV-seronegative.

This clone was seen more than once but under ten times. V gene TRBV30 combines with J gene TRBJ1-1; no clear D gene. Germline V gene lookup returns CDR1 GTSNPN and CDR2 SVGIG (reference sequence). The CDR3 is 13 residues long. Trimming pared 2 bases from V and 0 bases from J, leaving 7 bases between. The CDR3 DNA is TGTGCCTGGAGTATGCAGTTGAACACTGAAGCTTTCTTT. It translates to CAWSMQLNTEAFF.

J is TRBJ2-5 and V is TRBV27; D is possibly TRBD2 (6 bases). V gave up 0 bases and J gave up 11 bases, with 13 bases separating them. This CDR3 region has 13 residues. CDR1 and CDR2 (germline): MNHEY, SMNVEV (reference sequence). As DNA, the CDR3 is TGTGCCAGCAGTTTATCGCCCCAGGGACTTCAGTACTTC. Residues: CASSLSPQGLQYF.

V gene TRBV27 combines with J gene TRBJ2-7, with 9 nucleotides matching TRBD1. The CDR3 contains 13 residues. Looked up from germline, CDR1 is MNHEY and CDR2 is SMNVEV (reference sequence). V dropped 3 bases and J dropped 5; count of bases not matched to a gene: 2. The CDR3 DNA follows: TGTGCCAGCAGTTTTGGACAGGGGCACGAGCAGTACTTC. It codes for CASSFGQGHEQYF.

This clone was recorded only once. The chain is built from TRBV9 and TRBJ1-2; D is unclear. Germline CDR1 is SGDLS and CDR2 is YYNGEE. V lost 4 bases to trimming and J lost 2 bases, with 9 bases between them. This CDR3 spans 13 amino acids. The CDR3 DNA reads TGTGCCAGCAGCCTCGGAGAGAACTATGGCTACACCTTC. Its translation: CASSLGENYGYTF.

The genes are TRBV9 and TRBJ2-1; 15 bases are shared with TRBD2. The CDR3 is 17 amino acids. Germline V lookup: CDR1 SGDLS, CDR2 YYNGEE. J was trimmed by 6 bases and V by 3 bases; bases with no gene match: 7. CDR3 loop: CASSAGTSGRRSNEQFF. The CDR3 DNA follows: TGTGCCAGCAGCGCTGGGACTAGCGGGAGGAGAAGCAATGAGCAGTTCTTC.

The V call is TRBV18, the J call TRBJ2-3, with 9 bases fitting TRBD2. This CDR3 spans 16 amino acids. With 2 bases clipped from V and 2 bases from J, the junction kept 5 bases outside the gene matches. Germline lookup yields CDR1 KGHSH and CDR2 LQKENI. The CDR3: CASSPRGTSSTDTQYF. For the CDR3, the DNA is TGTGCCAGCTCACCAAGAGGGACTAGCTCCACAGATACGCAGTATTTT. Full variable domain (missing parts from reference TRBV18 and TRBJ2-3): NAGVMQNPRHLVRRRGQEARLRCSPMKGHSHVYWYRQLPEEGLKFMVYLQKENIIDESGMPKERFSAEFPKEGPSILRIQQVVRGDSAAYFCASSPRGTSSTDTQYFGPGTRLTVL.

This clone is categorized as medium-sized. This chain connects TRBV27 to TRBJ2-6; TRBD1 might be the D (6 bases). The CDR3 runs 15 residues. Looked up from germline, CDR1 is MNHEY and CDR2 is SMNVEV (reference sequence). V lost 5 bases, J lost 4 bases, and 12 bases lay in between. CDR3 sequence: CASSPGVLGANVLTF. The CDR3 DNA sequence: TGTGCCAGCAGTCCAGGGGTCTTGGGGGCCAACGTCCTGACTTTC. The full variable domain, completed using reference TRBV27 and TRBJ2-6, is EAQVTQNPRYLITVTGKKLTVTCSQNMNHEYMSWYRQDPGLGLRQIYYSMNVEVTDKGDVPEGYKVSRKEKRNFPLILESPSPNQTSLYFCASSPGVLGANVLTFGAGSRLTVL.

The genes are TRBV25-1 and TRBJ2-3, with 7 bases fitting TRBD1. The germline CDR1 and CDR2 sequences are MGHDK and SYGVNS. The CDR3 contains 16 residues. J was trimmed by 4 bases and V by 5 bases; bases with no gene match: 12. This CDR3 is CASSNAPTGPADTQYF. DNA for the CDR3: TGTGCCAGCAGTAACGCGCCGACAGGGCCTGCAGATACGCAGTATTTT.

This clone was seen a handful of times. V usage is TRBV4-3 and J usage is TRBJ1-2; TRBD1 might be the D (5 bases). The germline V gene has CDR1 LGHNA and CDR2 YSLEER. This CDR3 is 14 amino acids long. Trimming took off 4 bases at V and 2 bases at J, with 11 bases between the two ends. CDR3 sequence: CASSPPGRNYGYTF. CDR3 nucleotides: TGCGCCAGCAGCCCGCCAGGGCGGAACTATGGCTACACCTTC.

About this clone itself: The identical CDR3 is also encoded by other nucleotide sequences in the sample. The rearrangement joins TRBV7-2 to TRBJ1-5; D is perhaps TRBD1 (6 bases). V dropped 1 base and J dropped 1 base, with 8 bases sitting between them. CDR1 is SGHTA and CDR2 is FQGNSA in the germline V gene. CDR3 length: 15 amino acids. Written as DNA, the CDR3 is TGTGCCAGCAGCTTAGGGGGGGGCAGCAATCAGCCCCAGCATTTT. Encoded protein: CASSLGGGSNQPQHF.

This chain connects TRBV7-9 to TRBJ2-3, with D possibly TRBD1 on 6 matching bases. V was clipped by 5 bases and J by 7 bases, with 13 bases between them. CDR3 size: 13 residues. Looked up from germline, CDR1 is SEHNR and CDR2 is FQNEAQ (reference sequence). The CDR3 nucleotides are TGTGCCAGCAGCCCCGGACAGTACAATACGCAGTATTTT. This encodes CASSPGQYNTQYF.

The genes are TRBV9 and TRBJ1-2; 7 nucleotides line up with TRBD1. CDR1 is SGDLS, CDR2 YYNGEE, per germline. The CDR3 extends over 14 amino acids. V shed 4 bases, J shed 2 bases, and the junction held 5 bases outside the gene matches. The CDR3 DNA reads as TGTGCCAGCAGCACCACGGGACAGAACTATGGCTACACCTTC. Translated: CASSTTGQNYGYTF.

This sequence joins TRBV5-4 and TRBJ1-6, with TRBD1 matching 9 bases. CDR1 is SGHNT and CDR2 is YYREEE in the germline V gene (reference sequence). The CDR3 length is 13 residues. Trimming cost V 3 bases and J 10 bases; bases outside gene matches: 2. The CDR3 coding sequence is TGTGCCAGCAGCTGGGACAGGGACTCACCCCTCCACTTT. As protein: CASSWDRDSPLHF.

The chain combines TRBV30 with TRBJ1-2; 7 bases match TRBD1. Germline trimming cut 0 bases from V and 7 bases from J; bases unmatched to any gene: 5. The germline V gene encodes CDR1 GTSNPN and CDR2 SVGIG (reference sequence). The CDR3 is 13 residues long. For the CDR3, the DNA is TGTGCCTGGAGTGTACGGCAGGGGGTTGGCTACACCTTC. Translated: CAWSVRQGVGYTF.

J is TRBJ2-3 and V is TRBV29-1; D may be TRBD2 (7 bases). The CDR3 loop spans 14 amino acids. V was shortened by 4 bases and J by 2 bases, with 13 bases between the two germline ends. The germline gives CDR1 SQVTM, CDR2 ANQGSEA. CDR3 loop: CSVARGRATDTQYF. CDR3 DNA sequence: TGCAGCGTTGCTAGGGGGAGGGCCACAGATACGCAGTATTTT.

V usage is TRBV6-1 and J usage is TRBJ2-5, with TRBD1 matching over 9 bases. The J call may be incorrect, as the DNA end agrees better with TRBJ2-7. Germline V gene data show CDR1 as MNHNS and CDR2 as SASEGT. This CDR3 region has 14 residues. This CDR3 is CALTGTGQFYEQYF. In nucleotides, the CDR3 is TGTGCTTTAACCGGGACAGGGCAATTCTACGAGCAGTACTTC.

This chain connects TRBV11-3 to TRBJ2-5, with D perhaps TRBD2 (6 bases). In germline, CDR1 is SGHNT, CDR2 YENEEA. Trimming took 1 base from V and 3 from J, leaving 6 bases between them. The CDR3 is 13 residues long. The CDR3 DNA reads TGTGCCAGCAGCTTAGGGAGGGAAGAGACCCAGTACTTC. Its protein product is CASSLGREETQYF.

This chain links TRBV7-3 with TRBJ2-6, with TRBD2 as a possible D gene (6 bases). V gave up 0 bases and J gave up 0 bases, with 6 bases separating them. Germline loops: CDR1 SGHTA, CDR2 FQGTGA. This CDR3 is 16 amino acids long. The CDR3 loop reads CASSLTRGSGANVLTF. The DNA for the CDR3 is TGTGCCAGCAGCTTAACGCGGGGCTCTGGGGCCAACGTCCTGACTTTC.

The V call is TRBV7-2, the J call TRBJ1-2, with a possible D match to TRBD1 (6 bases). This CDR3 comprises 13 residues. Germline loops: CDR1 SGHTA, CDR2 FQGNSA. With 5 bases removed from V and 7 bases from J, the gap between germline ends came to 14 bases. As DNA, the CDR3 is TGTGCCAGCAGCAAAGGGGGTAGGAGTGGCTACACCTTC. Encoded protein: CASSKGGRSGYTF.

This chain joins TRBV10-2 and TRBJ2-5; 10 nucleotides agree with TRBD2. The CDR3 consists of 13 residues. Trimming at V came to 6 bases and at J to 2 bases, leaving 0 bases not matched to a gene. Germline lookup yields CDR1 WSHSY and CDR2 SAAADI. This CDR3 reads CASRLAGQETQYF. The CDR3 DNA sequence: TGCGCCAGCAGACTAGCGGGACAAGAGACCCAGTACTTC.

The chain links TRBV30 to TRBJ1-1; no firm D call. The length of the CDR3 is 11 residues. Germline values: CDR1 GTSNPN, CDR2 SVGIG (reference sequence). V gave up 7 bases and J gave up 2 bases, with 8 bases separating them. The CDR3 DNA reads TGTGCCTTGAGGGCCAACACTGAAGCTTTCTTT. Translating gives CALRANTEAFF.

This chain connects TRBV9 to TRBJ2-5, with TRBD2 matching 11 bases. The CDR3 consists of 16 residues. The germline gives CDR1 SGDLS, CDR2 YYNGEE. The J segment lost 11 bases and the V segment lost 4 bases, leaving 16 bases of the junction unmatched. CDR3 in DNA: TGTGCCAGCAGCTCCCCGTTCGGTAGCGGGAGGGCGGAGCAGTACTTC. Amino acid sequence: CASSSPFGSGRAEQYF.

The chain recombines TRBV7-3 with TRBJ2-3; possible D gene TRBD2, 7 bases. This CDR3 comprises 15 residues. V lost 2 bases, J lost 0 bases, and 9 bases lay in between. Germline assignment: CDR1 SGHTA and CDR2 FQGTGA. This CDR3 is CASSLWGGSTDTQYF. CDR3 DNA sequence: TGTGCCAGCAGCTTATGGGGGGGCAGCACAGATACGCAGTATTTT.

The chain employs TRBV18 and TRBJ1-1; no clear D. V lost 0 bases, J lost 3 bases, and 8 bases lay in between. The germline gives CDR1 KGHSH, CDR2 LQKENI. The CDR3 is 14 residues long. Written as DNA, the CDR3 is TGTGCCAGCTCACCACCGAACGAGGACACTGAAGCTTTCTTT. Protein sequence: CASSPPNEDTEAFF.

This clone was seen only a few times. This sequence joins TRBV2 and TRBJ1-1, with TRBD1 as a possible D gene (5 bases). V lost 8 bases and J 11 bases, leaving 18 bases between the germline ends. Germline loops: CDR1 SNHLY, CDR2 FYNNEI. The CDR3 runs to 12 residues. This chain's CDR3 is CASQTGALAAFF. CDR3 coding DNA: TGTGCCAGCCAAACAGGTGCCCTTGCGGCTTTCTTT.

This clone was observed a few times. The chain employs TRBV5-1 and TRBJ2-1; 9 bases are shared with TRBD2. CDR1 and CDR2 from the germline V gene are SGHRS and YFSETQ. V trimming: 0 bases; J trimming: 8 bases; junction bases outside the gene matches: 3. This CDR3 is built from 14 residues. The CDR3 reads CASSLGVAGDEQFF. The DNA of the CDR3 is TGCGCCAGCAGCTTGGGAGTAGCGGGGGATGAGCAGTTCTTC.

The chain recombines TRBV6-5 with TRBJ2-3; D gene ambiguous. CDR1 is MNHEY, CDR2 SVGAGI, per germline. V lost 0 bases to trimming and J lost 4 bases, with 14 bases between them. The CDR3 covers 16 residues. CDR3 protein: CASSYSKVLEADTQYF. For the CDR3, the DNA is TGTGCCAGCAGTTACTCGAAGGTCCTAGAGGCAGATACGCAGTATTTT.

This clone occurred a few times. The rearrangement links TRBV5-1 to TRBJ1-4, with 12 bases identical to TRBD1. There are 19 residues in the CDR3. V was pared by 3 bases and J by 5 bases, with 14 bases of the junction left unmatched. Germline-derived CDR1 and CDR2 are SGHRS and YFSETQ. This chain's CDR3 is CASSSPAGTGGAENEKLFF. As DNA, the CDR3 is TGCGCCAGCAGCTCTCCGGCCGGGACAGGGGGCGCGGAAAATGAAAAACTGTTTTTT.

This chain uses TRBV28 with TRBJ1-5; no clear D. Germline V lookup: CDR1 MDHEN, CDR2 SYDVKM. The V gene lost 3 bases and the J gene lost 4 bases, with 10 bases spanning the gap. The CDR3 spans 14 residues. The CDR3 DNA reads as TGTGCCAGCAGTTTTCCCTATCTAAATCAGCCCCAGCATTTT. It yields the protein CASSFPYLNQPQHF.

The CDR3 loop reads CASSFSAGGNTGELFF. Written as DNA, the CDR3 is TGTGCCAGCAGCTTCTCAGCGGGGGGGAACACCGGGGAGCTGTTTTTT. The chain couples TRBV7-9 to TRBJ2-2; 9 bases line up with TRBD2. Germline V lookup: CDR1 SEHNR, CDR2 FQNEAQ (reference sequence). Germline trimming cut 3 bases from V and 1 base from J; bases unmatched to any gene: 3. The CDR3 consists of 16 residues.